This TCR beta chain was documented in a study of CXCR3-negative and CXCR3-positive naive CD8 T cells. Overall study: Across all libraries, TRB reads numbered roughly 140 million, with about 1.5 +/- 0.3 million in each library.

Through 5' RACE with UMI labels, the TRB cDNA libraries were prepared. TCRdb re-analyzed the 5' RACE reads; it lists each CDR3 protein once, without DNA. Its clone listing holds approximately 52,000 distinct CDR3 sequences. Overall study results and limits: In cryopreserved cells, CXCR3 expression partially decreased, and fresh PBMCs were used in most assays. Memory CD8+ cells showed much lower diversity, while both naive subsets were comparably high.

CDR1 is SEHNR and CDR2 is FQNEAQ in the germline V gene (reference sequence). This CDR3 spans 15 amino acids. A word on this clonotype: The antigen is not known.

This TCR was sampled from a human donor in good health. Some clones in this sample may be carry-over from other donors' samples. Sample: memory CD8+ T cells from blood. The rearrangement uses TRBV7-9 and TRBJ1-4. Here the CDR3 reads CASSFTGLGNEKLFF.